This T cell receptor (beta chain) was identified during a study of T cell changes during pregnancy in multiple sclerosis. Some clones are missing from TCRdb's copy, which holds only in-frame ones; the method was immunoSEQ multiplex PCR. The sample shows over 50,000 clones, about 86% of them seen only once. CDR1 is LNHDA and CDR2 is SQIVND in the germline V gene (reference sequence). V was clipped by 2 bases and J by 5 bases; unmatched bases: 7. The CDR3 consists of 17 residues. The sequence was obtained from a human donor whose cells served as feeder cells for cultures in a pregnancy study. The chain joins TRBV19 to TRBJ2-1; TRBD2 matches 12 bases. The sample taken for sequencing was peripheral blood from another person, used as feeder cells. CDR3 in amino acids: CASSILAGGPKDNEQFF. The CDR3 region has the DNA TGTGCCAGTAGTATACTAGCGGGAGGGCCAAAGGACAATGAGCAGTTCTTC.